These T cell receptor beta chains were read from a single sample in a study of blood T cell repertoires in COVID-19. The table came from immunoSEQ multiplex PCR; TCRdb's copy has only in-frame clones and leaves some out. The sample contains around 280,000 clones, approximately 88% of which appear only once. Specimen: PBMCs or T cells enriched from blood (not recorded which). The receptor set was obtained from a woman aged 35 to 49 who had recovered from COVID-19. Each CDR3 is given with its conserved first and last residue. A D gene is named only where the DNA matches it firmly. Clone sizes are given selectively: once, few, many, or a class where the clone is expanded.

J gene: TRBJ1-4; V gene: TRBV19; clone size: once; D gene: TRBD1; CDR3 protein: CASSLQAGGRYILFF; CDR3 DNA: TGTGCCAGTAGCCTACAGGCAGGGGGCCGTTATATACTGTTTTTT
J gene: TRBJ2-1; V gene: TRBV6-2/TRBV6-3; clone size: NA; D gene: NA; CDR3 protein: CASSSSGGTSGNNEQFF; CDR3 DNA: NA
J gene: TRBJ2-5; V gene: TRBV5-1; clone size: NA; D gene: NA; CDR3 protein: CASSWGVGETQYF; CDR3 DNA: TGCGCCAGCAGCTGGGGGGTTGGAGAGACCCAGTACTTC
J gene: TRBJ1-1; V gene: TRBV5-1; clone size: NA; D gene: NA; CDR3 protein: CASSLTGGNTEAFF; CDR3 DNA: TGCGCCAGCAGCTTGACAGGCGGGAACACTGAAGCTTTCTTT
J gene: TRBJ2-1; V gene: TRBV7-7; clone size: NA; D gene: TRBD2; CDR3 protein: CASSLGLAGQPPYNEQFF; CDR3 DNA: TGTGCTAGCAGCTTGGGACTAGCGGGACAACCCCCCTACAATGAGCAGTTCTTC
J gene: TRBJ2-1; V gene: TRBV7-3; clone size: NA; D gene: TRBD2; CDR3 protein: CASSLMPTSHEQFF; CDR3 DNA: TGTGCCAGCAGCTTAATGCCGACTAGCCATGAGCAGTTCTTC
J gene: TRBJ2-1; V gene: TRBV7-9; clone size: NA; D gene: NA; CDR3 protein: CASSLAASGESYNEQFF; CDR3 DNA: TGTGCCAGCAGCTTAGCGGCCAGCGGAGAATCCTACAATGAGCAGTTCTTC
J gene: TRBJ1-5; V gene: TRBV18; clone size: NA; D gene: TRBD1; CDR3 protein: CASSPNRGREPQHF; CDR3 DNA: TGTGCCAGCTCACCAAACAGGGGTAGGGAGCCCCAGCATTTT
J gene: TRBJ2-1; V gene: TRBV9; clone size: NA; D gene: TRBD2; CDR3 protein: CASSGSSGRAPYNEQFF; CDR3 DNA: TGTGCCAGCAGCGGCAGTAGCGGGAGGGCCCCCTACAATGAGCAGTTCTTC
J gene: TRBJ2-3; V gene: TRBV12-3/TRBV12-4; clone size: NA; D gene: NA; CDR3 protein: CASSLGVTDTQYF; CDR3 DNA: TGTGCCAGCAGTTTAGGAGTCACAGATACGCAGTATTTT
J gene: TRBJ2-6; V gene: TRBV5-6; clone size: once; D gene: NA; CDR3 protein: CASSLIRATGAGANVLTF; CDR3 DNA: TGTGCCAGCAGCTTAATACGGGCTACGGGGGCTGGGGCCAACGTCCTGACTTTC
J gene: TRBJ1-5; V gene: TRBV28; clone size: NA; D gene: TRBD1; CDR3 protein: CASNRRDRANQPQHF; CDR3 DNA: TGTGCCAGCAACCGCCGGGACAGAGCTAATCAGCCCCAGCATTTT
J gene: TRBJ1-2; V gene: TRBV29-1; clone size: NA; D gene: TRBD1; CDR3 protein: CSVEGHPDREYGYTF; CDR3 DNA: TGCAGCGTTGAAGGCCATCCCGACAGGGAGTATGGCTACACCTTC
J gene: TRBJ2-7; V gene: TRBV12-3/TRBV12-4; clone size: NA; D gene: TRBD2; CDR3 protein: CASSPIAGLGYF; CDR3 DNA: TGTGCCAGCAGTCCGATAGCGGGACTGGGGTACTTC
J gene: TRBJ2-7; V gene: TRBV19; clone size: NA; D gene: TRBD2; CDR3 protein: CASSIEASGRGRPYEQYF; CDR3 DNA: TGTGCCAGTAGTATAGAGGCTAGCGGGAGGGGTCGACCCTACGAGCAGTACTTC
J gene: TRBJ2-5; V gene: TRBV7-9; clone size: NA; D gene: TRBD2; CDR3 protein: CASSLDGSGTRRETQYF; CDR3 DNA: TGTGCCAGCAGCTTAGACGGTTCCGGGACTAGGCGAGAGACCCAGTACTTC
J gene: TRBJ2-3; V gene: TRBV6-2/TRBV6-3; clone size: few; D gene: TRBD2; CDR3 protein: CASSYLRTSGRMADTQYF; CDR3 DNA: TGTGCCAGCAGTTACCTTCGGACTAGCGGGAGAATGGCAGATACGCAGTATTTT
J gene: TRBJ2-2; V gene: TRBV2; clone size: NA; D gene: TRBD2; CDR3 protein: CASSEVLAGVANTGELFF; CDR3 DNA: TGTGCCAGCAGTGAGGTACTAGCGGGAGTGGCGAACACCGGGGAGCTGTTTTTT
J gene: TRBJ2-1; V gene: TRBV5-4; clone size: NA; D gene: TRBD1; CDR3 protein: CASSQGQDSNNEQFF; CDR3 DNA: TGTGCCAGCAGCCAGGGACAGGACTCAAACAATGAGCAGTTCTTC
J gene: TRBJ2-5; V gene: TRBV2; clone size: NA; D gene: TRBD2; CDR3 protein: CASSATSGSGTQYF; CDR3 DNA: TGTGCCAGCAGTGCGACTAGCGGGAGTGGGACCCAGTACTTC
J gene: TRBJ2-7; V gene: TRBV5-4; clone size: NA; D gene: NA; CDR3 protein: CASSSPSKLGQYF; CDR3 DNA: TGTGCCAGCAGCTCCCCGTCAAAACTCGGGCAGTACTTC
J gene: TRBJ2-7; V gene: TRBV9; clone size: NA; D gene: NA; CDR3 protein: CASSPSRGLEQYF; CDR3 DNA: TGTGCCAGCAGCCCAAGCCGGGGACTCGAGCAGTACTTC
J gene: TRBJ2-3; V gene: TRBV27; clone size: NA; D gene: TRBD2; CDR3 protein: CASRPTSGPTTLDTQYF; CDR3 DNA: TGTGCCAGCAGACCCACTAGCGGGCCCACGACCCTCGATACGCAGTATTTT
J gene: TRBJ2-1; V gene: TRBV18; clone size: NA; D gene: NA; CDR3 protein: CASSLKIRGDEQFF; CDR3 DNA: TGTGCCAGCTCACTCAAAATTCGGGGAGATGAGCAGTTCTTC
J gene: TRBJ1-1; V gene: TRBV9; clone size: NA; D gene: NA; CDR3 protein: CASSPQAGDTEAFF; CDR3 DNA: TGTGCCAGCAGCCCCCAGGCGGGGGACACTGAAGCTTTCTTT
J gene: TRBJ2-7; V gene: TRBV28; clone size: few; D gene: NA; CDR3 protein: CASSSLPSLDEQYF; CDR3 DNA: TGTGCCAGCAGTTCCCTCCCCTCTCTCGACGAGCAGTACTTC
J gene: TRBJ1-1; V gene: TRBV11-2; clone size: NA; D gene: NA; CDR3 protein: CASSQMNTEAFF; CDR3 DNA: TGTGCCAGCAGCCAGATGAACACTGAAGCTTTCTTT
J gene: TRBJ2-6; V gene: TRBV2; clone size: NA; D gene: NA; CDR3 protein: CASSEWADESSGANVLTF; CDR3 DNA: TGTGCCAGCAGTGAATGGGCAGATGAGAGCTCTGGGGCCAACGTCCTGACTTTC
J gene: TRBJ1-6; V gene: TRBV2; clone size: NA; D gene: NA; CDR3 protein: CASTGGVNSPLHF; CDR3 DNA: TGTGCCAGCACGGGGGGCGTTAATTCACCCCTCCACTTT
J gene: TRBJ1-2; V gene: TRBV11-2; clone size: NA; D gene: NA; CDR3 protein: CASSLVGARYGYTF; CDR3 DNA: TGTGCCAGCAGCTTAGTGGGGGCGCGGTATGGCTACACCTTC
J gene: TRBJ2-7; V gene: TRBV28; clone size: NA; D gene: NA; CDR3 protein: CASSRGRPYEQYF; CDR3 DNA: TGTGCCAGCAGCCGGGGTAGGCCCTACGAGCAGTACTTC
J gene: TRBJ2-1; V gene: TRBV28; clone size: once; D gene: TRBD1; CDR3 protein: CASRRGQVHNEQFF; CDR3 DNA: TGTGCCAGCAGACGCGGACAGGTCCACAATGAGCAGTTCTTC